Below, 12 T cell receptor beta chains from the same sample are listed, as sequenced in a study of blood T cell repertoires in COVID-19. Only in-frame clones appear in the TCRdb table, and some are missing; sequencing was by immunoSEQ multiplex PCR. Among about 160,000 clones, just over 85% were seen once, and the ten largest hold roughly 3.3%. The specimen sequenced was peripheral blood. The receptors come from a man in his 70s with acute or convalescent COVID-19.

This chain links TRBV29-1 with TRBJ2-3; no firm D call. Trimming cost V 1 base and J 1 base, with 6 bases left between them. Germline CDR1 reads SQVTM; CDR2 reads ANQGSEA. The CDR3 contains 13 residues. CDR3 residues: CSVEGLGTDTQYF. The CDR3 nucleotides are TGCAGCGTTGAAGGGCTGGGCACAGATACGCAGTATTTT.

This clone was detected only a few times. The rearrangement links TRBV27 to TRBJ2-2; TRBD2 is a possible D gene (5 bases). This CDR3 is 12 amino acids long. The germline gives CDR1 MNHEY, CDR2 SMNVEV (reference sequence). V was clipped by 9 bases and J by 8 bases, with 13 bases between them. CDR3 protein: CASSARVGELFF. The CDR3, as DNA: TGTGCCAGTAGCGCGCGGGTTGGGGAGCTGTTTTTT.

The rearrangement joins TRBV7-2 to TRBJ1-1; D may be TRBD1 (6 bases). The CDR3 has 14 amino acids. The germline gives CDR1 SGHTA, CDR2 FQGNSA. V shed 0 bases and J shed 1 base, with 6 bases lying between them. Here the CDR3 reads CASSLAQGNTEAFF. For the CDR3, the DNA is TGTGCCAGCAGCTTAGCACAGGGGAACACTGAAGCTTTCTTT.

The genes are TRBV4-3 and TRBJ2-7; tentative D call: TRBD2 (6 bases). There are 15 residues in the CDR3. V was clipped by 0 bases and J by 5 bases, with 14 bases between them. Germline V lookup: CDR1 LGHNA, CDR2 YSLEER. CDR3 region: CASSQEIRGFDEQYF. The CDR3, as DNA: TGCGCCAGCAGCCAAGAGATTCGGGGGTTCGACGAGCAGTACTTC.

V is TRBV6-5 and J is TRBJ1-1, with 7 positions matching TRBD1. CDR1 is MNHEY and CDR2 is SVGAGI in the germline V gene. The length of the CDR3 is 14 residues. V lost 5 bases to trimming and J lost 4 bases; unmatched junction nucleotides: 7. As DNA, the CDR3 is TGTGCCAGCAGTATCGGACAGGTGGGCACTGAAGCTTTCTTT. This gives the protein CASSIGQVGTEAFF.

This rearrangement joins TRBV4-3 to TRBJ2-7; TRBD2 matches 11 bases. Trimming took 2 bases from V and 2 from J; bases not matched to a gene: 2. Looked up from germline, CDR1 is LGHNA and CDR2 is YSLEER. The CDR3 consists of 15 residues. As DNA, the CDR3 is TGCGCCAGCAGCCAACTACTAGCGGGGGCCTACGAGCAGTACTTC. Protein sequence: CASSQLLAGAYEQYF.

The CDR3 loop is CSVRTGKDSPLHF. The CDR3, as DNA: TGCAGCGTTCGGACAGGGAAGGATTCACCCCTCCACTTT. The gene calls are TRBV29-1 and TRBJ1-6; TRBD1 agrees at 8 bases. With 5 bases clipped from V and 8 bases from J, the junction kept 5 bases outside the gene matches. Germline CDR1 reads SQVTM; CDR2 reads ANQGSEA. This CDR3 contains 13 residues.

This rearrangement joins TRBV24-1 to TRBJ2-7; TRBD1 matches 8 bases. Germline lookup yields CDR1 KGHDR and CDR2 SFDVKD. With 4 bases clipped from V and 7 bases from J, the junction kept 11 bases outside the gene matches. There are 15 residues in the CDR3. The CDR3 region is CATSDSGTGRQEQYF. CDR3 nucleotides: TGTGCCACCAGTGACTCCGGGACAGGTCGTCAGGAGCAGTACTTC.

V gene TRBV19 combines with J gene TRBJ2-5; 8 bases align to TRBD1. The germline V gene encodes CDR1 LNHDA and CDR2 SQIVND (reference sequence). The ends lost 6 bases at V and 5 bases at J; junction bases unmatched: 8. This CDR3 is built from 14 residues. The CDR3 nucleotides read TGTGCCAGTAGAACCGGACAGGGTAGGGAGACCCAGTACTTC. Encoded protein: CASRTGQGRETQYF.

The rearrangement uses TRBV3-1 (or the pseudogene TRBV3-2) and TRBJ1-2; the match to TRBD1 covers 8 bases. Germline lookup yields CDR1 LGHDT and CDR2 YNNKEL (reference sequence). The length of the CDR3 is 15 residues. The trim removed 0 bases at V and 7 bases at J, leaving 7 bases unmatched. The DNA for the CDR3 is TGTGCCAGCAGCCAAGATTCACAGGGGGTCGGTGGCTACACCTTC. Its protein product is CASSQDSQGVGGYTF.

The chain links TRBV7-2 to TRBJ2-1; 8 bases agree with TRBD1. Per the germline V gene, CDR1 is SGHTA and CDR2 is FQGNSA. V dropped 0 bases and J dropped 4; count of bases not matched to a gene: 2. This CDR3 is 15 amino acids long. The CDR3 DNA reads as TGTGCCAGCAGCTTAGCACAGGGGGATTACAATGAGCAGTTCTTC. This translates into CASSLAQGDYNEQFF.

This sequence joins TRBV19 and TRBJ2-1, with D possibly TRBD1 on 6 matching bases. V was shortened by 7 bases and J by 0 bases, with 13 bases between the two germline ends. Looked up from germline, CDR1 is LNHDA and CDR2 is SQIVND (reference sequence). This CDR3 spans 15 amino acids. CDR3 amino acids: CASTQGLSSYNEQFF. For the CDR3, the DNA is TGTGCCAGTACCCAGGGGTTGAGCTCCTACAATGAGCAGTTCTTC.